Described below is a single TCR beta chain sequence and its context. The target antigen is unknown. The CDR3 is 15 amino acids. From germline, CDR1 is LGHNA and CDR2 YNFKEQ. For each CDR3 protein, TCRdb gives one entry from its re-call of the 5' RACE reads, without DNA. The repertoire table contains 350,000 to 500,000 distinct CDR3 sequences. This sample is part of a study of T cells expressing NK-cell markers. General study findings and limits: Of the CD8+ T cells in about 6 donors, 1.0-7.0% belonged to dominant NKG2C+ clonotypes.

J is TRBJ1-1 and V is TRBV4-2. The sequence was obtained from a woman between 18 and 69 years old in good health. Material for sequencing was blood T cells: a sorted CD56 or NKG2C T cell subset, CD4+ or CD8+ T cells, or bulk PBMC T cells (not recorded which). The CDR3 region is CASSQEAGMNTEAFF.